This record looks at one TCR beta chain sequence and its context. Antigen specificity is unknown. The data were produced by immunoSEQ multiplex PCR, yet TCRdb's version contains in-frame clones alone and is incomplete. The sample shows 20,000 to 30,000 clones, around nine tenths of them seen only once. V was shortened by 1 base and J by 6 bases, with 9 bases between the two germline ends. The CDR3 covers 13 residues. In germline, CDR1 is MGHRA, CDR2 YSYEKL. The data derive from a study of graft-versus-host responses after intestinal transplantation. About the research overall: Those transplanted obtained multivisceral, liver-intestinal, or isolated intestinal grafts.

Study observations and caveats: Present in recipient marrow, GvH clones included some that appeared first in ileum or blood.

The sequence was obtained from a human patient who received an intestinal transplant, so some T cells may come from the graft donor. Source: PBMCs, taken 39 to 40 days after intestinal transplant. The J gene is TRBJ1-2, the V gene TRBV4-1; D gene ambiguous. DNA of the CDR3: TGCGCCAGCAGCCAAGTGGGAGGAGATGGCTACACCTTC. Protein product: CASSQVGGDGYTF.